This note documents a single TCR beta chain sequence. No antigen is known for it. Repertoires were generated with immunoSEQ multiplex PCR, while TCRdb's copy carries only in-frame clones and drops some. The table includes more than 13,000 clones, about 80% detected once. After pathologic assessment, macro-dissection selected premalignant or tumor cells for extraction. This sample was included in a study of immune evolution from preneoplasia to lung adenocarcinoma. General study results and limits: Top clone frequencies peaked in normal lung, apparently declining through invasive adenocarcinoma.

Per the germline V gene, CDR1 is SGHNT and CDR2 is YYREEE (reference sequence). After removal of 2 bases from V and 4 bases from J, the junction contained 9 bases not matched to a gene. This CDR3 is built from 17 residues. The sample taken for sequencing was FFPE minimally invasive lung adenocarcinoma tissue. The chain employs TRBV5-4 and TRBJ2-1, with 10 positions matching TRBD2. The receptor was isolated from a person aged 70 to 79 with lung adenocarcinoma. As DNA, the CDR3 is TGTGCCAGCAGCTTAGCAGCTAGGACTAGCGGATACAATGAGCAGTTCTTC. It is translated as CASSLAARTSGYNEQFF. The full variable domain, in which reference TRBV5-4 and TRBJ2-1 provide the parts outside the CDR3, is ETGVTQSPTHLIKTRGQQVTLRCSSQSGHNTVSWYQQALGQGPQFIFQYYREEENGRGNFPPRFSGLQFPNYSSELNVNALELDDSALYLCASSLAARTSGYNEQFFGPGTRLTVL.